Listed below are T cell receptor beta chains from one sample, sequenced in a study of vaccination and CD4 T cells after COVID-19. TCRdb ran MiXCR on the PCR reads and lists one entry per CDR3 protein. The sample includes 15,000 to 19,000 distinct CDR3 sequences, 45% to 60% of them seen just once. Their recognized antigens are unknown. Material for sequencing was CD4+ T cells from blood, cultured in vitro. Every receptor here comes from a human donor who had recovered from COVID-19. Both conserved end residues are part of each CDR3. The D gene is left open where the match is weak. Clone size is not always given. Where it is, it says once, few, many or a class for expanded clones.

V	D	size	J	DNA	CDR3
TRBV6-1	TRBD1	few	TRBJ1-1	TGTGCCAGCAAAACCCAAGCCGGGACAGCGAACACTGAAGCTTTCTTT	CASKTQAGTANTEAFF
TRBV20-1	TRBD2	-	TRBJ2-3	TGCAGTGCTAGAGATTCTCTAGCGGGAGATACGCAGTATTTT	CSARDSLAGDTQYF
TRBV2	TRBD1	-	TRBJ1-2	TGTGCCAGCACCGACAGGGGGGACTATGGCTACACCTTC	CASTDRGDYGYTF
TRBV6-1	TRBD2	few	TRBJ2-2	TGTGCCAGCAGTGTACTAGCGGGGGGGAACACCGGGGAGCTGTTTTTT	CASSVLAGGNTGELFF
TRBV6-1	-	-	TRBJ1-2	TGTGCCAGCAGCCCCGGGGGTAACTATGGCTACACCTTC	CASSPGGNYGYTF
TRBV20-1	-	-	TRBJ2-7	TGCAGTGCTATTCGACAGACCAGCTCCTACGAGCAGTACTTC	CSAIRQTSSYEQYF
TRBV7-2	-	-	TRBJ1-5	TGTGCCAGCAGCTTAGCGTCCGGTAGGGGCGATCAGTCCCAGCATTTT	CASSLASGRGDQSQHF
TRBV5-4	-	-	TRBJ1-3	TGTGCCAGCAGCCCGGGACTCCCGGCTGGAAACACCATATATTTT	CASSPGLPAGNTIYF
TRBV9	TRBD1	-	TRBJ1-6	TGTGCCAGCAGCGGACAGGGGGATTCACCCCTCCACTTT	CASSGQGDSPLHF
TRBV28	TRBD1	-	TRBJ1-6	TGTGCCAGCAATCCGGGACAGGGTGAGAGTTCACCCCTCCACTTT	CASNPGQGESSPLHF
TRBV19	-	-	TRBJ1-2	TGTGCCAGTAGTATAGACAACCGAGGACGGGGTGGCTACACCTTC	CASSIDNRGRGGYTF
TRBV20-1	-	-	TRBJ2-3	TGCAGTGCTAGTCTGTATCTCCCCCAGGCGACAGATACGCAGTATTTT	CSASLYLPQATDTQYF
TRBV7-9	-	-	TRBJ1-2	TGTGCCACGGGGGACCCGGGTGGCTATGGCTACACCTTC	CATGDPGGYGYTF
TRBV5-6	-	-	TRBJ1-1	TGTGCCAGCAGCTTGGATTGGGAGGGGGAAGCTTTCTTT	CASSLDWEGEAFF
TRBV2	TRBD2	-	TRBJ2-1	TGTGCCAGCAGTGAAGCTGGGGGAGCGGGAGGTAGAAATGAGCAGTTCTTC	CASSEAGGAGGRNEQFF
TRBV20-1	TRBD2	once	TRBJ2-1	TGCAGTGCTAGAGAACTAACTCCGGGACTAGCGGGAGGAGAGCAGTTCTTC	CSARELTPGLAGGEQFF
TRBV5-1	-	-	TRBJ1-1	TGCGCCAGCAGCTATGAGGTAAAGAACACTGAAGCTTTCTTT	CASSYEVKNTEAFF
TRBV6-7	TRBD1	-	TRBJ2-1	TGTGCCAGCAGAACACAGGGGGATGAGCAGTTCTTC	CASRTQGDEQFF
TRBV19	TRBD2	-	TRBJ2-5	TGTGCCAGTAGTCCCTCCCTTGGACTAGCGGGAGCGCGAGAGACCCAGTACTTC	CASSPSLGLAGARETQYF
TRBV19	-	-	TRBJ1-5	TGTGCCAGTAGTGCTGGGGGAGGGAATCAGCCCCAGCATTTT	CASSAGGGNQPQHF
TRBV28	-	-	TRBJ2-7	TGTGCCAGCAGCGACGGACAGCTGGGGAGCTACGAGCAGTACTTC	CASSDGQLGSYEQYF